Listed below are T cell receptor beta chains from one sample, sequenced in a study of T-cell reconstitution after alpha-beta-depleted transplantation in children. TCRdb used MiXCR to reprocess the PCR reads, holding one entry per CDR3 protein. The top ten hold under 40% of the sample, which has about 110,000 distinct CDR3 sequences, 9% to 12% seen once. The source material was PBMCs, sampled before TCRalphabeta/CD19-depleted stem cell transplant. The receptors were gathered from a boy aged 2 to 9 with acute lymphoblastic leukemia, due to receive a stem cell transplant. Both conserved end residues are part of each CDR3. Each record gives: clone size, D gene, J gene, V gene, CDR3 protein, CDR3 DNA. The D gene is left open where the match is weak. Size is stated for part of the rows, as once, few or many counts, or as a class when the clone is expanded.

>many|.|TRBJ1-1|TRBV12-3/TRBV12-4
CASSLVGFGTEAFF
TGTGCCAGCAGTTTAGTTGGGTTCGGGACTGAAGCTTTCTTT
>few|.|TRBJ2-7|TRBV5-1
CASSPATGYEQYF
TGCGCCAGCAGCCCTGCCACAGGTTACGAGCAGTACTTC
>.|TRBD1|TRBJ1-2|TRBV6-5
CASSYSRGTGAYGYTF
TGTGCCAGCAGTTACTCGAGGGGGACAGGGGCCTATGGCTACACCTTC
>few|TRBD2|TRBJ2-7|TRBV29-1
CSVGLAVYEQYF
TGCAGCGTTGGACTAGCGGTCTACGAGCAGTACTTC
>many|TRBD1|TRBJ2-3|TRBV5-1
CASSPGQSTDTQYF
TGCGCCAGCAGCCCGGGACAGAGCACAGATACGCAGTATTTT
>few|TRBD2|TRBJ2-3|TRBV4-2
CASSPREGDTDTQYF
TGTGCCAGCAGCCCCCGGGAGGGGGACACAGATACGCAGTATTTT
>.|.|TRBJ1-5|TRBV5-1
CASSLLIGQPQHF
TGCGCCAGCAGCTTGTTAATCGGTCAGCCCCAGCATTTT
>.|.|TRBJ2-1|TRBV15
CATSLQTYNEQFF
TGTGCCACCAGCTTGCAGACCTACAATGAGCAGTTCTTC
>few|TRBD1|TRBJ2-7|TRBV18
CASSPGQEAYEQYF
TGTGCCAGCTCCCCCGGACAGGAAGCCTACGAGCAGTACTTC
>few|.|TRBJ1-1|TRBV7-8
CASSYNPNTEAFF
TGTGCCAGCAGCTATAACCCGAACACTGAAGCTTTCTTT
>few|TRBD2|TRBJ2-5|TRBV14
CASSQDHIGLARRGQETQYF
TGTGCCAGCAGCCAAGATCATATAGGACTAGCGAGGAGGGGGCAAGAGACCCAGTACTTC
>many|.|TRBJ1-1|TRBV5-5
CASSLPGTEAFF
TGTGCCAGCAGCTTGCCGGGGACTGAAGCTTTCTTT
>few|.|TRBJ2-3|TRBV18
CASSPSVDRSADTQYF
TGTGCCAGCTCACCATCCGTGGACCGGTCGGCAGATACGCAGTATTTT
>few|TRBD1|TRBJ2-7|TRBV18
CASSPTGTGGSYEQYF
TGTGCCAGCTCACCCACCGGGACAGGGGGCTCCTACGAGCAGTACTTC
>.|.|TRBJ1-4|TRBV5-1
CASSPRQATNEKLFF
TGCGCCAGCAGCCCTCGACAGGCAACTAATGAAAAACTGTTTTTT
>many|.|TRBJ2-7|TRBV7-2
CASRSGLISYEQYF
TGTGCCAGCAGGTCGGGACTGATCTCCTACGAGCAGTACTTC
>few|.|TRBJ2-1|TRBV20-1
CSAPKVPYNEQFF
TGCAGTGCCCCTAAGGTGCCCTACAATGAGCAGTTCTTC
>few|.|TRBJ2-3|TRBV2
CASTTGPSTDTQYF
TGTGCCAGCACAACAGGTCCAAGCACAGATACGCAGTATTTT
>.|.|TRBJ2-5|TRBV20-1
CSAAEGPPQTQYF
TGCAGTGCTGCGGAGGGCCCACCCCAGACCCAGTACTTC
>few|TRBD2|TRBJ2-5|TRBV20-1
CSARRFSGSVFLETQYF
TGCAGTGCTAGACGCTTCAGCGGGAGTGTGTTCCTGGAGACCCAGTACTTC
>few|.|TRBJ2-5|TRBV5-1
CASSLETRTGTQYF
TGCGCCAGCAGCTTGGAGACACGAACAGGGACCCAGTACTTC
>few|TRBD2|TRBJ2-2|TRBV20-1
CSASGLADTGTGELFF
TGCAGTGCCTCGGGACTAGCGGACACTGGGACCGGGGAGCTGTTTTTT
>few|TRBD2|TRBJ2-1|TRBV10-3
CAIRDSGSTYNEQFF
TGTGCCATCAGGGATAGCGGGAGTACGTACAATGAGCAGTTCTTC
>.|.|TRBJ1-2|TRBV30
CAWSGEQGKGYTF
TGTGCCTGGAGTGGGGAACAGGGAAAGGGCTACACCTTC
>many|.|TRBJ2-3|TRBV4-1
CASSQDPSTDTQYF
TGCGCCAGCAGCCAAGATCCGAGCACAGATACGCAGTATTTT
>.|.|TRBJ2-7|TRBV6-1
CASSEADSSYEQYF
TGTGCCAGCAGTGAAGCGGACAGCTCCTACGAGCAGTACTTC
>many|TRBD2|TRBJ2-1|TRBV6-1
CASSDQAGGSYNEQFF
TGTGCCAGCAGCGACCAAGCGGGAGGCTCCTACAATGAGCAGTTCTTC
>.|TRBD1|TRBJ1-1|TRBV7-6
CASSGRTGRDTEAFF
TGTGCCAGCAGCGGGCGGACAGGGAGAGACACTGAAGCTTTCTTT
>many|.|TRBJ2-3|TRBV12-3/TRBV12-4
CASSLQASTDTQYF
TGTGCCAGCAGTTTACAAGCTAGCACAGATACGCAGTATTTT
>few|TRBD1|TRBJ1-1|TRBV5-5
CASSFLPGQGYTEAFF
TGTGCCAGCAGCTTTCTCCCGGGACAGGGATATACTGAAGCTTTCTTT
>few|TRBD1|TRBJ1-5|TRBV29-1
CSVGGNGDQPQHF
TGCAGCGTAGGGGGCAATGGGGATCAGCCCCAGCATTTT
>many|TRBD1|TRBJ1-2|TRBV7-6
CASSLSGTGTGYTF
TGTGCCAGCAGCTTATCCGGGACAGGGACCGGCTACACCTTC
>.|TRBD1|TRBJ2-4|TRBV11-2
CASSLMGLGQGTFVQYF
TGTGCCAGCAGCCTTATGGGGCTGGGACAGGGGACTTTCGTTCAGTACTTC
>.|.|TRBJ2-3|TRBV24-1
CATSDVPPKQGMKYF
TGTGCCACCAGTGATGTACCCCCAAAACAGGGTATGAAGTATTTT
>many|TRBD1|TRBJ2-3|TRBV5-5
CASSRRQGDTQYF
TGTGCCAGCAGTCGAAGACAGGGAGATACGCAGTATTTT
>.|.|TRBJ2-6|TRBV3-1
CASSRRPENSGANVLTF
TGTGCCAGCAGCCGTCGGCCGGAAAACTCTGGGGCCAACGTCCTGACTTTC
>.|.|TRBJ2-5|TRBV27
CASSFRVARETQYF
TGTGCCAGCAGTTTTAGGGTAGCCCGAGAGACCCAGTACTTC